This T cell receptor (beta chain) was profiled in a study of T cell repertoires in cytomegalovirus infection. This CDR3 comprises 15 residues. V was clipped by 5 bases and J by 4 bases, with 17 bases between them. Germline-derived CDR1 and CDR2 are MNHEY and SMNVEV (reference sequence). Each CDR3 protein gets one entry after TCRdb re-called the reads with MiXCR. The repertoire holds 140,000 to 150,000 distinct CDR3 sequences, with roughly a third as singletons. This clonotype came up a few times. What it recognizes is unknown. Sequencing was performed on CD8+ T cells from cultured PBMCs, taken from culture after CMV antigen stimulation. The chain employs TRBV27 and TRBJ1-1, with TRBD1 as a possible D gene (5 bases). The sequence derives from a human donor in good health (CMV status not recorded). Some clones in this sample may be carry-over from other donors' samples. The CDR3 loop is CASSILPGRSTEAFF. Written as DNA, the CDR3 is TGTGCCAGCAGTATATTGCCGGGACGAAGCACTGAAGCTTTCTTT.